The T cell receptor (beta chain) under discussion was sequenced for a study of shared clonotypes between healthy human individuals (dated by TCRdb to about 2020). Notes on the research overall: Three men and two women, aged 18 to 49 years, made up the cohort. To estimate repertoire size and how much clonotypes are shared between individuals, the study performed deep sequencing of blood TCR repertoires from a few healthy adults. Per donor, three plates each were used for CD4 naive and CD4 memory, two for CD8 naive, and one for CD8 memory. Between about 0.8 and 8.9 billion PBMCs per donor were obtained by leukapheresis. Different laboratories and diverse techniques were used to prepare libraries and sequence TCR repertoires, to increase sequencing depth and limit assay-specific biases. What the authors observed across the whole study: Naive subsets generally had larger estimated clonotype richness than memory subsets. Incomplete sequencing was indicated by rarefaction of sorted-subset datasets, despite the large sequencing depth. Higher generation probabilities were observed for clonotypes shared by all four sorted-subset donors than for non-shared clonotypes. Sharing across four donors was observed for 4.5% to 6.5% of naive CD4, over 3% of naive CD8, 2% to 2.5% of memory CD4, and 0.4% of memory CD8 clonotypes. Because the study included a small number of donors, the genetic and exposure-history diversity represented was limited. Sampling was limited to blood, and TCR repertoires in tissue likely differ from TCR repertoires in blood. Based on pairwise subsampling, the degree of clonotype sharing among donors was expected to be affected by sequencing depth.

Concerning this clone itself: Its binding antigen is unknown. Base qualities are not at hand, and no much larger clone is one base apart.

CD8 naive samples were CD45RO-negative cells positively selected for CCR7, giving a CD45RA+CCR7+ population that excluded TemRA cells. The donors were healthy, HIV-negative adults who had no recently reported acute infections or vaccinations. Every donor was a Caucasian adult residing in Nashville, Tennessee, USA. After blood collection by leukapheresis, PBMCs were isolated using Ficoll-Histopaque density gradient centrifugation and then cryopreserved in the vapor phase of liquid nitrogen. Purity and quantity of every magnetically sorted T cell population were checked by analytical flow cytometry. Genomic DNA was isolated from every sorted fraction and measured by UV absorbance on a Nanodrop 2000c. The CDR3 measures 16 amino acids from cysteine to phenylalanine. Of the read, only the CDR3 DNA is kept; its 48 bases are in frame from base 1. CDR1 and CDR2, looked up from the germline V gene, are SGHTS and YDEGEE. Trimmed from V: 3 bases; trimmed from J: 3 bases; junction bases lacking a gene match: 8.

Using the deep immunoSEQ assay, multiplex PCR amplified TCR CDR3 regions from genomic DNA. Extracted genomic DNA from each cell subset was spread evenly across all wells of several immunoSEQ 96-well plates, with each plate serving as a replicate. For sorted subsets, each replicate PCR was loaded with 200 ng genomic DNA, equivalent to 25,000 to 30,000 T cell genomes. Purified libraries were measured with a Qubit 3.0 fluorometer, size-checked on a Bioanalyzer 2100, and measured again with the KAPA Library Quantification kit. Every immunoSEQ 96-well plate was sequenced on a dedicated single-read 150-cycle Illumina NextSeq 550 flow cell. In the source study's methods: Because the immunoSEQ output included only junctional sequences and no quality scores, the filtering could not be the same as the filtering used for full-length reads. To assign V/J genes and CDR3, sequences were annotated using PyIR, a Python wrapper for IgBLAST v1.9, with IMGT germline references. Any read was removed if the V/J assignment was weak (E-value above 1e-6), the CDR3 was missing, or the read contained stop codons, out-of-frame junctions, or ambiguous translated residues. V3J clonotypes were defined as sequences sharing the same inferred V gene, J gene, and CDR3 amino acid sequence. Percentage overlap between repertoires was computed as shared unique clonotypes divided by the size of the smaller repertoire. Repertoire richness was assessed with RTK rarefaction, the Chao1 estimator, and Recon v2.1 estimates of unobserved clonotypes. For all TCRbeta clonotypes obtained by the gDNA method from several donors, generation probabilities were computed with OLGA. TCRdb re-hosts the immuneACCESS table, in-frame sequences only. Its copies lack some clones; in the studies checked, an unresolved V gene accounts for under half of them, and the cause for the rest is not known. The V and J calls and clone size are taken from that table; D and trimming were inferred from the DNA. A total of approximately 720,000 clones appear in this sample, about 91% of them only once. The ten most abundant clones make up roughly 22% of the sample.

Recombination connected TRBV5-8 to TRBJ2-4, with TRBD1 identical over 8 junction bases. The sample taken for sequencing was naive CD8+ T cells sorted from blood. Sample cell subset or site, as interpreted from the label and publication: CD45RA+CCR7+. The clonotype comes from a man aged 30-40 years in good health. CDR3 reads: CASSSETGVVKNIQYF. The nucleotide sequence is TGTGCCAGCAGCTCCGAGACAGGGGTGGTCAAAAACATTCAGTACTTC.